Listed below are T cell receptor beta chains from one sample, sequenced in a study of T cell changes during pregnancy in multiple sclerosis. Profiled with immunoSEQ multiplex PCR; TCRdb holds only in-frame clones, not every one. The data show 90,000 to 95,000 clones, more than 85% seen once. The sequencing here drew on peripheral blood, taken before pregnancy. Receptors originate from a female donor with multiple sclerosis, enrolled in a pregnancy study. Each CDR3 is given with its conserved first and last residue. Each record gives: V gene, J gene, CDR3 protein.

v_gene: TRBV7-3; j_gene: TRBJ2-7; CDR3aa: CASSDTGQGGSEQYF
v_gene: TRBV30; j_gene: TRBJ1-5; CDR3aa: CAWRPRGQANQPQHF
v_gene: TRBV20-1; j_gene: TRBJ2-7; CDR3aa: CSARLTYEQYF
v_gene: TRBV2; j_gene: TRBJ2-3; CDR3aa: CASSEDRGVSDTQYF
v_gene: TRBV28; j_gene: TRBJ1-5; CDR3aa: CASSLGQGNQPQHF
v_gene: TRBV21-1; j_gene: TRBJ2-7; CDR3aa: CASSKRDRDNSYEQYF
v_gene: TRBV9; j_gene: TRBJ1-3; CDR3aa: CASSPQTLNGNTIYF
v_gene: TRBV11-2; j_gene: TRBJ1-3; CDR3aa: CASSFQNTIYF
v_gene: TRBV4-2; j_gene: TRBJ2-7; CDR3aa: CASSQVTGGFDEQYF
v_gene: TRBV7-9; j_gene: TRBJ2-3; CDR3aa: CASSLPLAGSTDTQYF
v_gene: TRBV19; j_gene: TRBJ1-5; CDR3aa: CASSFFSFGQGLFQPQHF
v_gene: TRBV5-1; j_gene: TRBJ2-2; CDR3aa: CASSLYYGTPGELFF
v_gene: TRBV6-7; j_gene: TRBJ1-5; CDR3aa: CASSYSGDSNQPQHF
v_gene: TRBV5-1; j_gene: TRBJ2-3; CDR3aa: CASSLFRVADTQYF
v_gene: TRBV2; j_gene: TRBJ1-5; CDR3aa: CASSVPPRPQHF
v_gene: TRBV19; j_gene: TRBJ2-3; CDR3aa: CASSTRGSVATDTQYF
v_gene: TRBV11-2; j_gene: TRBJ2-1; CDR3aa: CASSYSQGNEQFF
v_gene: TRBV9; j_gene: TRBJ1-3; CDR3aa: CASSVGHNSGNTIYF
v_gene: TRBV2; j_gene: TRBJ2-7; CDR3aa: CASSGDSPYEQYF
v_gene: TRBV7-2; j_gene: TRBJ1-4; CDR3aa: CASSPWDRGTNEKLFF
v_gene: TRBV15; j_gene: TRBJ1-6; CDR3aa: CATSTDRGGSPLHF
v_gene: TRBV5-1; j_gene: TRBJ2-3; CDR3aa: CASSSPGQGTDTQYF
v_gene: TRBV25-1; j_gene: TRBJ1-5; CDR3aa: CASSEHGLTGPQHF